This TCR beta chain was captured in a study of radiation and T cells in renal cell carcinoma. The wider study: Nephrectomy followed 15 Gy stereotactic body radiation by 4 weeks.

Germline lookup yields CDR1 SNHLY and CDR2 FYNNEI. This CDR3 spans 17 amino acids. V was pared by 3 bases and J by 2 bases, with 9 bases of the junction left unmatched. Method: immunoSEQ multiplex PCR; TCRdb's copy keeps in-frame clones and lacks some. The profile covers roughly 130,000 clones, with approximately 80% appearing a single time and approximately 2% taken by the ten largest. Time point here: blood 2 weeks post-SBRT. Treatment noted: 15 Gy SBRT to primary tumor, nephrectomy 4 weeks later. This material consisted of blood, taken from a patient whose treatment included radiotherapy and nephrectomy. The chain links TRBV2 to TRBJ2-2; 7 bases align to TRBD1. This clonotype was sampled from a woman in her sixties or seventies with renal cell carcinoma. CDR3 sequence (DNA): TGTGCCAGCAGTGATTTTTCGGACAGGACAAACACCGGGGAGCTGTTTTTT. Amino acid sequence: CASSDFSDRTNTGELFF.